One and the same sample provided the 4 T cell receptor beta chains below, sequenced in a study of OX40 agonist ivuxolimab in advanced cancers. The table came from immunoSEQ multiplex PCR; TCRdb's copy has only in-frame clones and leaves some out. This sample has tens of thousands of clones; around 78% occur once, and the top ten carry approximately 58%. The starting material was CD4+ or CD8+ T cells sorted from blood, obtained in a trial of the OX40 agonist ivuxolimab. The receptors were sampled from an adult with an advanced solid tumor such as melanoma, head and neck, liver or kidney cancer.

In nucleotides, the CDR3 is TGCGCCAGCAGTCAATCTGAGCGGGGGAGGGGTTTTCATAATTCACCCCTCCACTTT. Translated, it gives CASSQSERGRGFHNSPLHF. This chain joins TRBV23-1 and TRBJ1-6, with a weak D call TRBD1 (5 bases). TRBV23-1 is placed among ORFs of uncertain function. The CDR3 extends over 19 amino acids. Deletions cut 0 bases from V and 5 bases from J, with 20 bases between.

The V call is TRBV29-1, the J call TRBJ2-7; maybe TRBD1 (6 bases). Germline values: CDR1 SQVTM, CDR2 ANQGSEA. Trimming removed 3 bases at V and 6 bases at J, with 18 bases between. This CDR3 comprises 14 residues. The CDR3 is CSVEVPGQPVEQYF. The DNA for the CDR3 is TGCAGCGTTGAGGTCCCAGGACAGCCCGTCGAGCAGTACTTC.

The chain recombines TRBV5-4 with TRBJ1-6; D perhaps matches TRBD1 (5 bases). This CDR3 has 15 amino acids. The germline CDR1 and CDR2 sequences are SGHNT and YYREEE (reference sequence). V lost 3 bases and J 6 bases, leaving 13 bases between the germline ends. The CDR3, as DNA: TGTGCCAGCAGCTACTATGGGGGGACTAATTCACCCCTCCACTTT. It codes for CASSYYGGTNSPLHF.

The chain links TRBV7-9 to TRBJ2-6; 8 bases align to TRBD1. The V segment lost 5 bases and the J segment 3 bases; nucleotides outside the gene matches: 9. Germline CDR1 reads SEHNR; CDR2 reads FQNEAQ (reference sequence). CDR3 length equals 17 residues. The CDR3 here is CASSTLTGADGANVLTF. DNA of the CDR3: TGTGCCAGCAGCACCCTGACAGGGGCAGATGGGGCCAACGTCCTGACTTTC.